These T cell receptor beta chains were read from a single sample in a study of T cells in Graves' hyperthyroidism and ophthalmopathy. TCRdb used MiXCR to reprocess the multiplex PCR reads, holding one entry per CDR3 protein. The data contain about 640,000 distinct CDR3 sequences, roughly 20% of them singletons. Sequencing was performed on blood. These TCRs come from a young man with Graves' ophthalmopathy. CDR3s include the opening cysteine and the closing phenylalanine or tryptophan. D genes are given only for firm matches. Size is omitted from some rows. Given values are once, few, many or a class for expanded clones.

v_gene	d_gene	j_gene	abundance	CDR3aa	CDR3nt
TRBV5-1	TRBD2	TRBJ2-3	NA	CASSLTLAGVTDTQYF	TGCGCCAGCAGCTTGACCCTAGCGGGGGTCACAGATACGCAGTATTTT
TRBV14	NA	TRBJ2-7	NA	CASSARGRGSYEQYF	TGTGCCAGCAGCGCCAGGGGAAGGGGCTCCTACGAGCAGTACTTC
TRBV7-7	TRBD2	TRBJ2-7	NA	CASSPMGLAGGEQYF	TGTGCTAGCAGCCCCATGGGACTAGCGGGAGGCGAGCAGTACTTC
TRBV7-8	TRBD2	TRBJ2-1	NA	CASSYDSGSYNEQFF	TGTGCCAGCAGCTACGATAGCGGGAGCTACAATGAGCAGTTCTTC
TRBV6-1	NA	TRBJ2-1	NA	CASKISVGNNEQFF	TGTGCCAGCAAAATCTCGGTTGGGAACAATGAGCAGTTCTTC
TRBV7-9	TRBD1	TRBJ2-7	NA	CASSYPPTGGTSYEQYF	TGTGCCAGCAGCTACCCCCCGACAGGGGGGACCTCCTACGAGCAGTACTTC
TRBV5-1	NA	TRBJ1-3	few	CASSLAGEGSGNTIYF	TGCGCCAGCAGCTTGGCCGGGGAAGGGTCTGGAAACACCATATATTTT
TRBV3-1	NA	TRBJ1-1	few	CASSPFSGITKATEAFF	TGTGCCAGCAGCCCCTTTTCGGGCATCACAAAGGCCACTGAAGCTTTCTTT
TRBV10-3	TRBD1	TRBJ2-7	NA	CAISGGTGQMEQYF	TGTGCCATCAGTGGGGGGACAGGGCAAATGGAGCAGTACTTC
TRBV9	TRBD2	TRBJ2-7	once	CASSSGLATGEQYF	TGTGCCAGCAGCTCGGGACTAGCGACGGGAGAGCAGTACTTC
TRBV5-5	NA	TRBJ2-7	NA	CASSLRDKNYEQYF	TGTGCCAGCAGCTTGAGGGACAAGAACTACGAGCAGTACTTC
TRBV10-3	TRBD1	TRBJ1-2	few	CAVRDRGFYGYTF	TGTGCCGTCCGGGACAGGGGATTCTATGGCTACACCTTC
TRBV7-9	TRBD2	TRBJ2-2	once	CASSSKTGPGLGGTGELFF	TGTGCCAGCAGCTCCAAGACCGGACCGGGACTAGGGGGCACCGGGGAGCTGTTTTTT
TRBV12-3/TRBV12-4	NA	TRBJ1-5	few	CASSPTQGGGGQPQHF	TGTGCCAGCAGCCCGACTCAGGGAGGGGGGGGTCAGCCCCAGCATTTT
TRBV27	TRBD2	TRBJ2-7	NA	CASSLSSGGSYEQYF	TGTGCCAGCAGTTTGTCTAGCGGGGGTTCCTACGAGCAGTACTTC
TRBV15	TRBD1	TRBJ2-7	NA	CATSRDRDRREQYF	TGTGCCACCAGCAGAGATCGGGACAGGCGCGAGCAGTACTTC
TRBV20-1	NA	TRBJ1-2	NA	CSALARADNYGYTF	TGCAGTGCCCTCGCCAGGGCCGATAACTATGGCTACACCTTC
TRBV6-1	NA	TRBJ2-1	few	CASMGPESSYNEQFF	TGTGCCAGCATGGGCCCAGAGAGCTCCTACAATGAGCAGTTCTTC
TRBV6-2/TRBV6-3	NA	TRBJ2-1	many	CASSLRDPAYNEQFF	TGTGCCAGCAGCCTGCGGGACCCGGCCTACAATGAGCAGTTCTTC
TRBV28	TRBD2	TRBJ2-1	few	CASRQAAGVMNEQFF	TGTGCCAGCAGGCAAGCGGCGGGAGTAATGAATGAGCAGTTCTTC
TRBV28	NA	TRBJ1-5	few	CASSAPQGYQPQHF	TGTGCCAGCAGTGCCCCCCAGGGCTACCAGCCCCAGCATTTT
TRBV29-1	NA	TRBJ1-1	NA	CSVEAGVGNTEAFF	TGCAGCGTTGAGGCAGGGGTAGGGAACACTGAAGCTTTCTTT
TRBV13	TRBD1	TRBJ2-1	many	CASSFDRADEQFF	TGTGCCAGCAGCTTCGACAGGGCTGATGAGCAGTTCTTC
TRBV4-1	NA	TRBJ2-7	few	CASSQDLRVSYEQYF	TGCGCCAGCAGCCAAGATTTGAGGGTTAGCTACGAGCAGTACTTC